This TCR beta chain comes out of a study of Ad26.COV2.S vaccination and SARS-CoV-2 variants. As for the study in general: Ad26.COV2.S shots went into the muscle once or twice, 56 days apart. Study-level results: From the TCR breadth and depth analyses, total T cell responses may have been underestimated. Placebo recipients trailed vaccine recipients in spike-specific TCR breadth.

Assay: immunoSEQ multiplex PCR; the TCRdb copy retains only in-frame clones and omits some. Of hundreds of thousands of clones listed, about nine tenths are singletons. A note on this clone: Its antigen is as yet unknown.

The V gene end was trimmed by 4 bases and the J gene end by 2 bases; junction bases not matched to a gene: 6. Germline CDR1 is LGHDT and CDR2 is YNNKEL (reference sequence). The CDR3 covers 16 residues. Treatment noted: around 19 received Ad26.COV2.S at low or high dose, single or two shots; roughly five received placebo; per-sample allocation not given. Each sample was drawn 63 days after the first injection (of vaccine or placebo). The sequences come from peripheral blood, collected in a trial of Ad26.COV2.S vaccine versus placebo. The chain couples TRBV3-1 (or the pseudogene TRBV3-2) to TRBJ2-1, with TRBD2 identical over 9 bases. The clonotype was recovered from a person aged 18-65 years who received the Ad26.COV2.S COVID-19 vaccine or a placebo. Written as DNA, the CDR3 is TGTGCCAGCAGCCCTTTTAGCGGGGGCACCTACAATGAGCAGTTCTTC. Amino acid sequence: CASSPFSGGTYNEQFF.